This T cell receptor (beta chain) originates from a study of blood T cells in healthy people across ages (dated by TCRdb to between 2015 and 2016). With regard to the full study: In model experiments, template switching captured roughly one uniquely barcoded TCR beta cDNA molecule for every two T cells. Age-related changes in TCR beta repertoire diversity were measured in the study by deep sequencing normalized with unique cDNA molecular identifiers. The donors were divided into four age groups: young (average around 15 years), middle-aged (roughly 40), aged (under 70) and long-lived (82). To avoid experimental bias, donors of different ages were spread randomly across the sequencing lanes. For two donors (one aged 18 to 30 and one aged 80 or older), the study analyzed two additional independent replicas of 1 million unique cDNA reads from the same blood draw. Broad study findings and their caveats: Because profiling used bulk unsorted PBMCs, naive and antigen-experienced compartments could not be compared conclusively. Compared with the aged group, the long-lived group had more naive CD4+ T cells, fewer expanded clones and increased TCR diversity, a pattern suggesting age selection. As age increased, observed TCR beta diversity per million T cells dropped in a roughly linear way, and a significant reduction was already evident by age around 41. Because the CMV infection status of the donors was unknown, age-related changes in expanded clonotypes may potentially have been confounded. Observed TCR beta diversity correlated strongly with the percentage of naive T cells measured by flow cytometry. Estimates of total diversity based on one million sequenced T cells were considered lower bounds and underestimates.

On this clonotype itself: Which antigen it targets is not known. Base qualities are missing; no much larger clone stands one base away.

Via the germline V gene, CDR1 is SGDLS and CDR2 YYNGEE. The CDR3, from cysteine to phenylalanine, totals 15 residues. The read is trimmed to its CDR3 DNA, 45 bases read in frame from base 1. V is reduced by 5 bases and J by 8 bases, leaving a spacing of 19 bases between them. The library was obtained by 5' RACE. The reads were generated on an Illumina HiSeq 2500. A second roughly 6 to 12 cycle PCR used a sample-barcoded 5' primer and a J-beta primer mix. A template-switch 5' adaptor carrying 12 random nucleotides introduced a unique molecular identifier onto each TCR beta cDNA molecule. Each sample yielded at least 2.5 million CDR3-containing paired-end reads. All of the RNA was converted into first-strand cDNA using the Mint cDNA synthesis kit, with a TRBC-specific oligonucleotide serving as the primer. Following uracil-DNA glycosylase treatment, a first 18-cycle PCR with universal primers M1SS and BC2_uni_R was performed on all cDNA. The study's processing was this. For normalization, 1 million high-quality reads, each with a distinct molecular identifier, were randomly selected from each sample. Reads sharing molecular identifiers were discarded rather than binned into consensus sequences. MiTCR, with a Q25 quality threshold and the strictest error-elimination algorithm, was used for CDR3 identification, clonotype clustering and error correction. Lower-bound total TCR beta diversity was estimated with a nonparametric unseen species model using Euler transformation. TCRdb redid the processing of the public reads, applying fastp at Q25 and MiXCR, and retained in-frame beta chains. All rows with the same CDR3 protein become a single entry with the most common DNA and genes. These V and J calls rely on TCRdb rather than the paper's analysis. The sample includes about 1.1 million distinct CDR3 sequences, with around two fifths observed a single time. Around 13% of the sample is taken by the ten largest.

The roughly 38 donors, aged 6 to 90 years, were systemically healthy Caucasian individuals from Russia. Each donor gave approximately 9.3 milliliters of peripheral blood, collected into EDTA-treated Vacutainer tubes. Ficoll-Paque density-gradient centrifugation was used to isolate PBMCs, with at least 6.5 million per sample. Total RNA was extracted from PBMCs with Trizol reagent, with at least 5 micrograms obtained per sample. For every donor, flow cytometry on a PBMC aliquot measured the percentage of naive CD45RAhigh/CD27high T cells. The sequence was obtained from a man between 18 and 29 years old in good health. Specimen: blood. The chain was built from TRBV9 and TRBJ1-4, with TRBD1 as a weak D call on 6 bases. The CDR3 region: CASSSSGGGGEKLFF. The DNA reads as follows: TGTGCCAGCAGTTCCAGCGGAGGGGGAGGAGAAAAACTGTTTTTT.